The clone carrying this T cell receptor (beta chain) showed up just a few times. The data derive from a study of blood T cells in healthy people across ages. Germline CDR1 SGHAT, CDR2 FQNNGV. V lost 2 bases and J 2 bases, leaving 22 bases between the germline ends. This CDR3 region has 19 residues. Using a J-beta primer mix together with a sample-barcoded 5' primer, a second PCR was run for about 6 to 11 cycles. Each of the cDNA molecules was tagged by a template-switch adaptor with 12 random nucleotides. TCRdb itself ran the 5' RACE reads through MiXCR, one entry per CDR3 protein. The sample holds 1.5 million to 2 million distinct CDR3 sequences, about 50% seen once.

The rearrangement links TRBV11-2 to TRBJ2-1; maybe TRBD2 (5 bases). Sequencing input: blood. The receptor was isolated from a woman aged 40 to 50 in good health. The CDR3 bases are TGTGCCAGCAGCTTAATGGGGTCGAGGGCCGAGAATACCTACAATGAGCAGTTCTTC. It yields the protein CASSLMGSRAENTYNEQFF.